This T cell receptor beta chain was profiled in a study of T cells expressing NK-cell markers. Across the whole study: Seven sequenced donors out of eight were HCMV-seropositive, one seronegative. Overall study findings and caveats: Four of the donors also had these clonotypes leading their CD3+CD56-NKG2C+ fraction. Dominant NKG2C+ clonotypes in a handful of donors made up roughly 1.0-7.0% of CD8+ T cells.

Germline V gene sequence: CDR1 DFQATT, CDR2 SNEGSKA (reference sequence). CDR3 length equals 13 residues. Generation of TCR beta cDNA was performed by 5'RACE template switching incorporating UMIs. From its re-call of the 5' RACE reads, TCRdb lists each CDR3 protein once, without DNA. The sample's table shows 500,000 to 700,000 distinct CDR3 sequences. Comments on this clonotype: Its antigen is undetermined.

The rearrangement joins TRBV20-1 to TRBJ2-2; TCRdb calls TRBD2, which cannot be checked without DNA. The material sequenced was blood T cells: a sorted CD56 or NKG2C T cell subset, CD4+ or CD8+ T cells, or bulk PBMC T cells (not recorded which). The source of this sequence is a man aged 18 to 30 in good health. The CDR3 loop is CSAPRAGIGELFF.